This T cell receptor (beta chain) was retrieved from a study of cytomegalovirus exposure and HLA in healthy donors. The CDR3 consists of 15 residues. The germline V and J ends were trimmed by 4 bases and 4 bases, with 14 bases remaining between them. CDR1 MGHRA and CDR2 YSYEKL come from the germline V gene. Remarks on this clone: What it binds is not known.

Findings of the study overall: Compared with the roughly 700-donor mean, an Asian-associated ancestry cluster reportedly had fewer N-insertions, according to a later analysis. For most subjects, TCR beta sequences were reported to predict HLA-A and HLA-B alleles with accuracy.

Primers included in the PCR were 60 Vbeta and 13 Jbeta primers. Only in-frame clones appear in the TCRdb table, and some are missing; sequencing was by immunoSEQ multiplex PCR. The sample comprises about 180,000 clones, 77% of which are singletons, and 1.4% to 1.5% rests with the top ten. The sequence was collected from a man in his late teens or twenties in good health and CMV-seronegative. The gene calls are TRBV4-1 and TRBJ2-1; weak D call: TRBD1 (6 bases). The sequencing sample was made of PBMCs. The CDR3 here is CASSPTLDSYNEQFF. Written as DNA, the CDR3 is TGCGCCAGCAGCCCGACGCTGGACAGTTACAATGAGCAGTTCTTC.